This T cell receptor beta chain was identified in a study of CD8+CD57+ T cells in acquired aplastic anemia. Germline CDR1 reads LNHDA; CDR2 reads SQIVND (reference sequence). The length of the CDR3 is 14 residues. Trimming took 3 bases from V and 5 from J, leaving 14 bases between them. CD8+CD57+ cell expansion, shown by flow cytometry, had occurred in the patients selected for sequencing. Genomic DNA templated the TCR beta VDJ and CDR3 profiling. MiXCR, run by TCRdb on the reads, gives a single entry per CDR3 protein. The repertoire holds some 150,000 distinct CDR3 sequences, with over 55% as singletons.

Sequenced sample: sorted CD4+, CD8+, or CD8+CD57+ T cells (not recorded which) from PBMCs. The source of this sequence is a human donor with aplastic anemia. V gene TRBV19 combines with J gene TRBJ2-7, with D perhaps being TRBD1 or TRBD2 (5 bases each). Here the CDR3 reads CASSMWGSSHEQYF. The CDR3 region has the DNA TGTGCCAGTAGTATGTGGGGGAGTAGCCACGAGCAGTACTTC.